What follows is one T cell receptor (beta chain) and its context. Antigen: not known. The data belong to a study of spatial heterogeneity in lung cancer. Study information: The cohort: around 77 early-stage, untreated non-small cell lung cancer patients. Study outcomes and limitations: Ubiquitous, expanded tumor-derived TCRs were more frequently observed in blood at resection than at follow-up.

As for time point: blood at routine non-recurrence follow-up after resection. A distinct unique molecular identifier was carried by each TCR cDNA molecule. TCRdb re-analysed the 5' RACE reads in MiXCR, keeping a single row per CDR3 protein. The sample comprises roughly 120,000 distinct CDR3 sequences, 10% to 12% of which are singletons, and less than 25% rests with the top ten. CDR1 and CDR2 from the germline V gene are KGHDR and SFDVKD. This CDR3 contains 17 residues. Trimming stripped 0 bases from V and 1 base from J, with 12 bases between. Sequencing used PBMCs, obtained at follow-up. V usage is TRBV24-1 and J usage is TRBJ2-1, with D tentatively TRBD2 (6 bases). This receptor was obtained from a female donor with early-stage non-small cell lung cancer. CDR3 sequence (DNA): TGTGCCACCAGTGATTTGGGGCGGGGATCGTCCTACAATGAGCAGTTCTTC. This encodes CATSDLGRGSSYNEQFF.